These T cell receptor beta chains were read from a single sample in a study of siplizumab effects on memory and regulatory T cells. Produced via immunoSEQ multiplex PCR; TCRdb's table is partial and in-frame only. The sample consists of 100,000 or so clones, about 94% of them appearing once. Sequenced material: non-Treg CD4+ T cells sorted from blood. These receptors were taken from a human donor in good health. The CDR3 runs from the conserved cysteine through the conserved F or W. The D gene is left open where the match is weak. A row's size may be missing; if present it is once, few, many or a size class.

J,V,D,size,CDR3,DNA
TRBJ2-3,TRBV19,TRBD1,.,CASSIAGGGHTDTQYF,TGTGCCAGTAGTATTGCAGGGGGCGGACACACAGATACGCAGTATTTT
TRBJ1-2,TRBV28,.,.,CASSLEVTLSNYGYTF,TGTGCCAGCAGTTTAGAAGTTACACTATCTAACTATGGCTACACCTTC
TRBJ1-4,TRBV27,TRBD1,.,CASSLFSGTGFTTNEKLFF,TGTGCCAGCAGTTTATTCTCCGGGACAGGATTTACAACTAATGAAAAACTGTTTTTT
TRBJ2-1,TRBV25-1,.,.,CASSREDEQFF,TGTGCCAGCAGTCGAGAGGATGAGCAGTTCTTC
TRBJ2-5,TRBV7-3,TRBD2,few,CASSPSGGRRETQYF,TGTGCCAGCAGTCCTAGCGGGGGGAGGAGAGAGACCCAGTACTTC
TRBJ1-2,TRBV15,.,few,CATSRDRAAERYTF,TGTGCCACCAGCAGAGACAGGGCTGCCGAACGCTACACCTTC
TRBJ2-1,TRBV14,TRBD2,.,CASSQDNGLAGGRAYNEQFF,TGTGCCAGCAGCCAAGATAATGGGCTAGCGGGAGGTCGGGCCTACAATGAGCAGTTCTTC
TRBJ2-4,TRBV23-1,.,.,CASSLNGPAKNIQYF,TGCGCCAGCAGTCTGAACGGCCCGGCCAAAAACATTCAGTACTTC
TRBJ2-7,TRBV9,TRBD2,.,CASSSSSGQSSYEQYF,TGTGCCAGCAGCTCTTCTAGCGGGCAAAGCTCCTACGAGCAGTACTTC
TRBJ1-1,TRBV6-5,TRBD1,once,CASSYSTRGQTEAFF,TGTGCCAGCAGTTACTCGACCAGGGGGCAAACTGAAGCTTTCTTT
TRBJ2-4,TRBV27,.,.,CASSLGYRHTGNIQYF,TGTGCCAGCAGTTTAGGCTACCGGCATACAGGAAACATTCAGTACTTC
TRBJ1-5,TRBV6-5,.,once,CASSKTKQGIQPQHF,TGTGCCAGCAGTAAAACCAAACAGGGTATTCAGCCCCAGCATTTT
TRBJ1-5,TRBV2,TRBD1,.,CASRDDRAGQPQHF,TGTGCCAGCAGGGACGACAGGGCAGGACAGCCCCAGCATTTT
TRBJ2-3,TRBV28,TRBD2,once,CASQAGGSTDTQYF,TGTGCCAGTCAAGCGGGAGGGAGCACAGATACGCAGTATTTT
TRBJ2-1,TRBV4-2,TRBD1,once,CASSRGQNYNEQFF,TGTGCCAGCAGCCGGGGACAGAACTACAATGAGCAGTTCTTC
TRBJ1-2,TRBV11-2,.,.,CASSLEFGFVGGAVYLGYTF,TGTGCCAGCAGCTTAGAGTTTGGGTTCGTGGGGGGCGCGGTGTATCTTGGCTACACCTTC
TRBJ2-3,TRBV19,TRBD2,.,CASREAGTDTQYF,TGTGCCAGTAGGGAAGCGGGGACAGATACGCAGTATTTT
TRBJ2-2,TRBV7-3,TRBD2,.,CASSLRGLAGGDTGELFF,TGTGCCAGCAGCTTACGTGGACTAGCGGGAGGGGACACCGGGGAGCTGTTTTTT
TRBJ1-3,TRBV5-6,.,.,CASSLGASGNTIYF,TGTGCCAGCAGCTTGGGCGCCTCTGGAAACACCATATATTTT
TRBJ2-2,TRBV6-5,.,.,CASSEVSRAGELFF,TGTGCCAGCAGTGAAGTGAGTCGCGCCGGGGAGCTGTTTTTT
TRBJ2-5,TRBV7-3,.,.,CASSLDPYQETQYF,TGTGCCAGCAGCCTGGACCCGTACCAAGAGACCCAGTACTTC
TRBJ2-3,TRBV5-1,.,once,CASSLGDTQYF,TGCGCCAGCAGCTTAGGGGATACGCAGTATTTT
TRBJ1-1,TRBV7-9,TRBD1,.,CASSQPPGQGITEAFF,TGTGCCAGCAGCCAGCCCCCCGGACAGGGAATAACTGAAGCTTTCTTT
TRBJ2-5,TRBV10-3,TRBD1,once,CAISESTGLRETQYF,TGTGCCATCAGTGAGTCGACAGGGTTGCGGGAGACCCAGTACTTC
TRBJ2-4,TRBV29-1,.,.,CSVVGVAKNIQYF,TGCAGCGTTGTCGGGGTAGCCAAAAACATTCAGTACTTC
TRBJ1-2,TRBV30,.,.,CAWSSAGELGYTF,TGTGCCTGGAGTTCCGCGGGCGAGTTGGGCTACACCTTC
TRBJ2-6,TRBV7-8,.,.,CASSLVWSSGANVLTF,TGTGCCAGCAGCTTAGTATGGAGCTCTGGGGCCAACGTCCTGACTTTC
TRBJ2-5,TRBV28,.,.,CASSPQGGRPETQYF,TGTGCCAGCAGTCCCCAGGGGGGCCGGCCAGAGACCCAGTACTTC
TRBJ2-3,TRBV7-2,.,.,CASSFKDTQYF,TGTGCCAGCAGCTTTAAAGATACGCAGTATTTT
TRBJ2-3,TRBV30,TRBD1,.,CAWRQAGGFGNTQYF,TGTGCCTGGCGGCAGGCAGGGGGATTCGGTAATACGCAGTATTTT
TRBJ1-1,TRBV18,TRBD1,.,CASSAAGQGKTGAFF,TGTGCCAGCTCAGCCGCTGGGCAGGGAAAGACAGGGGCTTTCTTT
TRBJ2-7,TRBV4-2,TRBD2,.,CASSQLSGRGGQGEQYF,TGTGCCAGCAGCCAACTTAGCGGGAGAGGTGGTCAGGGGGAGCAGTACTTC
TRBJ2-1,TRBV19,TRBD1,.,CASKYGTGVKDEQFF,TGTGCCAGTAAGTACGGGACAGGGGTTAAGGATGAGCAGTTCTTC
TRBJ2-1,TRBV7-3,TRBD2,.,CASSFRLAGGPASYNEQFF,TGTGCCAGCAGCTTTCGTCTAGCGGGAGGGCCGGCGTCCTACAATGAGCAGTTCTTC
TRBJ2-1,TRBV4-1,.,.,CASSPMSQAYNEQFF,TGCGCCAGCAGCCCGATGAGCCAGGCCTACAATGAGCAGTTCTTC
TRBJ2-2,TRBV10-3,TRBD1,.,CAISEIQGARTGELFF,TGTGCCATCAGTGAAATACAGGGGGCCCGCACCGGGGAGCTGTTTTTT
TRBJ2-7,TRBV5-1,TRBD2,.,CASSLEGLAGSYEQYF,TGCGCCAGCAGCTTGGAGGGACTAGCGGGCAGCTACGAGCAGTACTTC
TRBJ2-5,TRBV27,.,.,CASTQGEGAGGFWETQYF,TGTGCCAGCACCCAAGGGGAGGGAGCAGGGGGTTTTTGGGAGACCCAGTACTTC
TRBJ2-7,TRBV2,.,.,CASSEIGDGQYEQYF,TGTGCCAGCAGTGAAATCGGGGACGGGCAGTACGAGCAGTACTTC
TRBJ2-1,TRBV7-6,.,.,CASSLLRGSSYNEQFF,TGTGCCAGCAGCTTACTCCGGGGGTCCTCCTACAATGAGCAGTTCTTC
TRBJ2-5,TRBV7-3,TRBD2,.,CASSPLGLGETQYF,TGTGCCAGCAGCCCCCTGGGACTAGGAGAGACCCAGTACTTC
TRBJ2-2,TRBV5-1,.,.,CASSLIDSKNTGELFF,TGCGCCAGCAGCTTGATCGACTCCAAAAACACCGGGGAGCTGTTTTTT
TRBJ2-3,TRBV25-1,.,.,CASSDAGTFNTDTQYF,TGTGCCAGCAGTGACGCCGGGACTTTCAACACAGATACGCAGTATTTT
TRBJ1-4,TRBV11-2,.,.,CASSSTDATNEKLFF,TGTGCCAGCAGCTCGACAGATGCAACTAATGAAAAACTGTTTTTT
TRBJ2-3,TRBV11-1,TRBD2,.,CASRLAGDTDTQYF,TGTGCCAGCAGGTTAGCGGGAGACACCGATACGCAGTATTTT